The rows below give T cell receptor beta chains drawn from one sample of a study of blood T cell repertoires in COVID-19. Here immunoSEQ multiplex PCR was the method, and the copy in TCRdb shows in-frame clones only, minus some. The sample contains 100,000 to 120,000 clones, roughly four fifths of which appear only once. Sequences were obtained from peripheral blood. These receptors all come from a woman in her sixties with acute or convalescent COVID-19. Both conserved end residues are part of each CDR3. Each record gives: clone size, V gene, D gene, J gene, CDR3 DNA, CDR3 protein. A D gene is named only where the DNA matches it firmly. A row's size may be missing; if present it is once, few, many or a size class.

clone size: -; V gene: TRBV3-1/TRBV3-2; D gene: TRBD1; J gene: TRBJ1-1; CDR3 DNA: TGTGCCAGCAGCCAGGACAGGGAACGAGCTTTCTTT; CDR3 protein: CASSQDRERAFF
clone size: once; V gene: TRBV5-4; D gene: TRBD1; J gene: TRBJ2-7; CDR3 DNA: TGTGCCAGCAGCTTGGCTACCGGACAGGGCCACGAGCAGTACTTC; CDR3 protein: CASSLATGQGHEQYF
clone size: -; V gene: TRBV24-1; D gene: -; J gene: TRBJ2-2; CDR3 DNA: TGTGCCACCAGTGATGTAGGGCTAGCGTCCGGGGAGCTGTTTTTT; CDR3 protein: CATSDVGLASGELFF
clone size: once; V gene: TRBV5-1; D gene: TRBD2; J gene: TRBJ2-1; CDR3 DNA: TGCGCCAGCAGCTTGTACGCGGGGGGGATGTACAATGAGCAGTTCTTC; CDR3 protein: CASSLYAGGMYNEQFF
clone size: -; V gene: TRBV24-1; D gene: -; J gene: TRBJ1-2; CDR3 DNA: TGTGCCACCAGGAGTAGCGGGGACTATGGCTACACCTTC; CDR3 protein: CATRSSGDYGYTF
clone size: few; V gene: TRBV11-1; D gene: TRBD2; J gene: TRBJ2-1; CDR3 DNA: TGTGCCAGCGAGGCGGGGGGGCTTATTGAGCAGTTCTTC; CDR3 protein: CASEAGGLIEQFF
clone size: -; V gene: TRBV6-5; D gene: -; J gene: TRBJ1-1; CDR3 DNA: TGTGCCAGCAGACAGGGAACTGAAGCTTTCTTT; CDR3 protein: CASRQGTEAFF
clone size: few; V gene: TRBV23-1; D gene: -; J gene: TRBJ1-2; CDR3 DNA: TGCGCCAGCAGCCAATCCCTACCTGGGCCGAAAATCTATGGCTACACCTTC; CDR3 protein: CASSQSLPGPKIYGYTF
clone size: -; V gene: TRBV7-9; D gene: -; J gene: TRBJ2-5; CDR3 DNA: TGTGCCAGCAGCTTAGGTTACACTAGAGAGACCCAGTACTTC; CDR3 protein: CASSLGYTRETQYF
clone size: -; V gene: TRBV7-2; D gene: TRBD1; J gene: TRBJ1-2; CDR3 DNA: TGTGCCAGCAGCTTTCGACAGGGGGGGGCCTATGGCTACACCTTC; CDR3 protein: CASSFRQGGAYGYTF
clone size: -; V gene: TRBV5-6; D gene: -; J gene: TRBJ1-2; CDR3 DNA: TGTGCCAGCAGCCGGGACATCTATGGCTACACCTTC; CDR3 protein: CASSRDIYGYTF
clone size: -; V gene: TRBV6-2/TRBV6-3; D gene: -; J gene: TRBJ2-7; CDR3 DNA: TGTGCCAGCAGTAGGATGGAGTACGAGCAGTACTTC; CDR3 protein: CASSRMEYEQYF
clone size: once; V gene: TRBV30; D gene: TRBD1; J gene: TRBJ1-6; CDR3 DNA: TGTGCCTGGAGTCGGACAGGGGGCCGGTCACCCCTCCACTTT; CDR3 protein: CAWSRTGGRSPLHF
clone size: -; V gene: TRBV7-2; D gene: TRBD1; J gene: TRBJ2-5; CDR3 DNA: TGTGCCAGCAGCTTACCAACAGGGGGAGCAGAGACCCAGTACTTC; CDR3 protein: CASSLPTGGAETQYF
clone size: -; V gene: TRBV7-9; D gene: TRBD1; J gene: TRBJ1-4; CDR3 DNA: TGTGCCAGCAGCTTATTGGCAGGGGGCGATAGCGAAAAACTGTTTTTT; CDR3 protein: CASSLLAGGDSEKLFF
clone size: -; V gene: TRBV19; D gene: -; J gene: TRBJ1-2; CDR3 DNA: TGTGCCAGTAGCGACGGGATCGTCTATGGCTACACCTTC; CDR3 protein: CASSDGIVYGYTF
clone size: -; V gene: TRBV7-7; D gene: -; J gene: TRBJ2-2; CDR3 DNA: TGTGCTAGCAGGGGCGCGAACACCGGGGAGCTGTTTTTT; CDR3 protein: CASRGANTGELFF
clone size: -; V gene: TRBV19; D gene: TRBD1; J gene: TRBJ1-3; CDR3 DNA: TGTGCCAGTAGTATCCGGGACAGGGGCTCTGGAAACACCATATATTTT; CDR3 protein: CASSIRDRGSGNTIYF
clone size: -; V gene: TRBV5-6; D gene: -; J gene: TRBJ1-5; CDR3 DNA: TGTGCCAGCAGTCGGTACGGGAGAAGCAATCAGCCCCAGCATTTT; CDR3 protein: CASSRYGRSNQPQHF
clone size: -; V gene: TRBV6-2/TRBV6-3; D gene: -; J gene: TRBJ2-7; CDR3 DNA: TGTGCCAGCAGTTCCCCGACAGGGAGGAACGAGCAGTACTTC; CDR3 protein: CASSSPTGRNEQYF
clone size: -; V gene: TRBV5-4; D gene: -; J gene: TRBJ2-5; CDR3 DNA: TGTGCCAGCAGCTTGGTTGCACAGCCCCAAGAGACCCAGTACTTC; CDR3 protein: CASSLVAQPQETQYF
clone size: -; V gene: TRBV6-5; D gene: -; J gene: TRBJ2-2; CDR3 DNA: TGTGCCAGCAGTTCCACCGTGGGCCTCTTTGGGGAGCTGTTTTTT; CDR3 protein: CASSSTVGLFGELFF
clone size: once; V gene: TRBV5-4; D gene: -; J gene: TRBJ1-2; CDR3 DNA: TGTGCCAGCAGCTTGGCGCGAGGGAAGGGCTACACCTTC; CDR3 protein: CASSLARGKGYTF
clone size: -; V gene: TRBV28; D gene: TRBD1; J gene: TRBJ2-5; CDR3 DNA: TGTGCCAGCAGACGAGGGGGACAGGGTTTCCCAGGCCAAGAGACCCAGTACTTC; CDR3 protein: CASRRGGQGFPGQETQYF
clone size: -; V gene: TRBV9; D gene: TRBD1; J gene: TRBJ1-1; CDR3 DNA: TGTGCCAGCAGCTCTCCGGACAGGGTCGGCACTGAAGCTTTCTTT; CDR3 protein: CASSSPDRVGTEAFF
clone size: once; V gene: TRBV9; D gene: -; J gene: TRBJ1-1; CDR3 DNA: TGTGCCAGCAGCCCCCAGGGTGCCACTGAAGCTTTCTTT; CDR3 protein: CASSPQGATEAFF
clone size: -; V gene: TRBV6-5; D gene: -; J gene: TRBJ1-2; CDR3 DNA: TGTGCCAGCAGAAACGGGGGGGACTATGGCTACACCTTC; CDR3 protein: CASRNGGDYGYTF
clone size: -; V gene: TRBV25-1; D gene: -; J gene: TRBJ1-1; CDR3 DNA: TGTGCCAGCAGCGATCACCTGGGGGGGGCGGGCACTGAAGCTTTCTTT; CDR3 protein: CASSDHLGGAGTEAFF
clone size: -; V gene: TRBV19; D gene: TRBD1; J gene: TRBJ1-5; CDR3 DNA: TGTGCCAGTAGAAGGGACAGTTATAGCAATCAGCCCCAGCATTTT; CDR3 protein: CASRRDSYSNQPQHF
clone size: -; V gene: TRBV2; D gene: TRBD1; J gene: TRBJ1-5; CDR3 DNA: TGTGCCAGCAGCCTAGGGGGCGCGGGACAGCCCCAGCATTTT; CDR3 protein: CASSLGGAGQPQHF
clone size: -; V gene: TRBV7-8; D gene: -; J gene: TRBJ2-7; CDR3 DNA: TGTGCCAGCAGCTCCATGACAGGTAAACGATTCTACGAGCAGTACTTC; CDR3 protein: CASSSMTGKRFYEQYF
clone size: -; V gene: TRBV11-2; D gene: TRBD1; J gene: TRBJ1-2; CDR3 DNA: TGTGCCAGCAGCACGCAGGGGGCTGGGAGATATGGCTACACCTTC; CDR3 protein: CASSTQGAGRYGYTF
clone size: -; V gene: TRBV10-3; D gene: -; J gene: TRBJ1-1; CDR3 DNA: TGTGCCATCAGTGAAGGGGGTACCGCTGAAGCTTTCTTT; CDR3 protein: CAISEGGTAEAFF
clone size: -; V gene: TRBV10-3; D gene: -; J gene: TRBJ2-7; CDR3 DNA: TGTGCCATCAGTGACATCCGAGGGCAGTACTTC; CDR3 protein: CAISDIRGQYF
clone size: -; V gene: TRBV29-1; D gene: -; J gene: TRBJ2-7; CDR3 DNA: TGCAGCGTTTCCCAGGGATCCTACGAGCAGTACTTC; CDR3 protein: CSVSQGSYEQYF
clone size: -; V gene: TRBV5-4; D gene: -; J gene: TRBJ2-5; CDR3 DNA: TGTGCCAGCAGCTCAGTGCATGGGGGGGCCGGGGAGACCCAGTACTTC; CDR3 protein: CASSSVHGGAGETQYF
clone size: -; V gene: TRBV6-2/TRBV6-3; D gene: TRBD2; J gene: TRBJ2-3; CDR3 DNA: TGTGCCAGCAGTTACGGACTAGCGGTCACAGATACGCAGTATTTT; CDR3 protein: CASSYGLAVTDTQYF
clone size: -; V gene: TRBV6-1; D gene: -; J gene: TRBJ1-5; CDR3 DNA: TGTGCCAGCAGTGAAGCCTCCGGGCAGCCCCAGCATTTT; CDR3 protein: CASSEASGQPQHF
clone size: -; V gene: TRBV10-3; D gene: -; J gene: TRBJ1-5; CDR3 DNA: TGTGCCATCAGTGACGGGGTGAGTCAGCCCCAGCATTTT; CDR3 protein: CAISDGVSQPQHF
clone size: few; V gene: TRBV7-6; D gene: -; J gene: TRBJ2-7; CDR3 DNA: TGTGCCAGCAGCCCCTTATACGAGCAGTACTTC; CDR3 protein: CASSPLYEQYF
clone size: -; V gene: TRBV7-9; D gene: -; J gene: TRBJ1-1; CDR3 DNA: TGTGCCAGCAGCCACCGGACATCCAACACTGAAGCTTTCTTT; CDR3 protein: CASSHRTSNTEAFF
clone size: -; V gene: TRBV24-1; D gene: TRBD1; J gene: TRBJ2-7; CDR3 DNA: TGTGCCACCAGTGACCCCGGGGACAGGAACAAATACGAGCAGTACTTC; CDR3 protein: CATSDPGDRNKYEQYF
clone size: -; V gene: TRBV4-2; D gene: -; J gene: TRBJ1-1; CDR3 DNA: TGTGCCAGCAGCCAAGAGGACATCATGAACACTGAAGCTTTCTTT; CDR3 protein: CASSQEDIMNTEAFF
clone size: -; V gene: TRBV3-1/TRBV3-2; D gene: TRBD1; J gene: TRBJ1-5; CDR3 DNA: TGTGCCAGCAGCTCCGGACAGGGACGCCAGCCCCAGCATTTT; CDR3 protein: CASSSGQGRQPQHF
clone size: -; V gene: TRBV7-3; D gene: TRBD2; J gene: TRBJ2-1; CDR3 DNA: TGTGCCAGCAGCTTCGCTAGCGGATACAATGAGCAGTTCTTC; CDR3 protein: CASSFASGYNEQFF
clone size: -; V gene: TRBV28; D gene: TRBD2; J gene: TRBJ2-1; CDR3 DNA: TGTGCCAGCAGGGGGACCCTTGGCGGGGGACGTGGGAATGAGCAGTTCTTC; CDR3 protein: CASRGTLGGGRGNEQFF
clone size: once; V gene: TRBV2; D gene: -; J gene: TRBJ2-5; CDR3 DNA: TGTGCCAGCAGCGGAGCCGCCCAAGAGACCCAGTACTTC; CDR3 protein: CASSGAAQETQYF
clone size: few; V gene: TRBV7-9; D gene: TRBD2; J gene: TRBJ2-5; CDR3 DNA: TGTGCCAGCAGCTTAGGAACTAGCGGGGGGATGTGGCAAGAGACCCAGTACTTC; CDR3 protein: CASSLGTSGGMWQETQYF
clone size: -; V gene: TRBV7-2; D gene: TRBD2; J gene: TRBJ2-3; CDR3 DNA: TGTGCCAGCAGACCTGGCGGGCGGGGGGGCACAGATACGCAGTATTTT; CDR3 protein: CASRPGGRGGTDTQYF
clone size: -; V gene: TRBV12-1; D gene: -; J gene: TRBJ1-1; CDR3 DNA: TGTGCCATGCGACAGGGGAACACTGAAGCTTTCTTT; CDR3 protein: CAMRQGNTEAFF
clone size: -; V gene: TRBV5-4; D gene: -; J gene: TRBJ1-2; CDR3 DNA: TGTGCCAGCAGCTTGGATGGAGCAAACTATGGCTACACCTTC; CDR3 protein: CASSLDGANYGYTF
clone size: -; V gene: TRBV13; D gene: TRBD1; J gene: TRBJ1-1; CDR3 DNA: TGTGCCAGCAGCCTGCTTCTGGGACAGGGAGGGAACACTGAAGCTTTCTTT; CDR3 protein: CASSLLLGQGGNTEAFF
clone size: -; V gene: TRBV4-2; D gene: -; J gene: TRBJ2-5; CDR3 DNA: TGTGCCAGCAGCCAAGTTGACGCCGCAGACAAGACCCAGTACTTC; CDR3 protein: CASSQVDAADKTQYF
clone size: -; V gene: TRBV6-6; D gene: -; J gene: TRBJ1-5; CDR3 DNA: TGTGCCAGCACTTCCGGGTCCGGGGGTGGCAATCAGCCCCAGCATTTT; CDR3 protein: CASTSGSGGGNQPQHF
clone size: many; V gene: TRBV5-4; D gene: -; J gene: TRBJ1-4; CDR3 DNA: TGTGCCAGCAGCTCTTCCCCAGTAGGAGGAGAAGAAAAACTGTTTTTT; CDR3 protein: CASSSSPVGGEEKLFF